A selection of T cell receptor beta chains follows, all from one sample in a study of response to subunit inactivated influenza vaccine. TCRdb reprocessed the RT-PCR reads via MiXCR and lists one record per CDR3 protein. The sample records roughly 500,000 distinct CDR3 sequences, around 25% being singletons. Sample: CD4+ T cells sorted from PBMCs, taken approximately 5 days after vaccination. These receptors were obtained from a man over 45 who received an inactivated influenza vaccine. The conserved cysteine and the conserved F or W are not part of the CDR3 here.

J | length | V | CDR3
TRBJ2-7 | 10 | TRBV5-1 | ASSRDNYEQY
TRBJ2-1 | 14 | TRBV20-1 | SAASLPGLSYNEQF
TRBJ2-1 | 12 | TRBV28 | ASSWASKYNEQF
TRBJ1-5 | 12 | TRBV5-5 | ASSQGYSNQPQH
TRBJ2-7 | 14 | TRBV25-1 | ASSEYEREKYYEQY
TRBJ2-3 | 13 | TRBV7-6 | ASTPGQLGTDTQY
TRBJ2-1 | 10 | TRBV12-3/TRBV12-4 | ASSGDFNEQF
TRBJ2-3 | 14 | TRBV12-3/TRBV12-4 | ASTGLAGPSTDTQY
TRBJ2-2 | 13 | TRBV7-2 | ASSLMAGLTGELF
TRBJ2-7 | 15 | TRBV6-2/TRBV6-3 | ASSKNLRLAGVSEQY
TRBJ2-7 | 14 | TRBV6-5 | ASSHASRGLFNEQY
TRBJ2-1 | 12 | TRBV7-3 | ASSSGTNWNEQF
TRBJ2-5 | 14 | TRBV28 | ASSPTIPGHRETQY
TRBJ2-1 | 12 | TRBV20-1 | SAKSGRGYNEQF
TRBJ2-4 | 12 | TRBV2 | ASSIVVAKNIQY
TRBJ2-7 | 10 | TRBV7-9 | ASSLPLGEQY
TRBJ2-1 | 13 | TRBV5-1 | ASSSFTGVGHEQF
TRBJ2-7 | 15 | TRBV7-8 | ASSLDSGGQSSYEQY
TRBJ2-1 | 13 | TRBV20-1 | SARALAGVYNEQF
TRBJ1-2 | 9 | TRBV29-1 | SVVKGYGYT
TRBJ2-2 | 14 | TRBV4-3 | ASSQDTRAAGGELF
TRBJ1-1 | 12 | TRBV30 | AWSVKGANTEAF
TRBJ1-2 | 10 | TRBV12-3/TRBV12-4 | ASSLTTGGYT
TRBJ2-7 | 12 | TRBV7-9 | ASSLWGGQDEQY
TRBJ2-5 | 11 | TRBV7-2 | ASSSDRVETQY
TRBJ2-1 | 13 | TRBV7-2 | ASSLAWGRGNEQF
TRBJ2-7 | 13 | TRBV27 | ASRTTGGPLYEQY
TRBJ2-7 | 12 | TRBV15 | ATSRDRVSYEQY
TRBJ2-1 | 13 | TRBV30 | AWSPLAGSYNEQF
TRBJ1-1 | 13 | TRBV20-1 | SARVPMTGAAEAF
TRBJ2-7 | 19 | TRBV7-6 | ASSLLFRTSGRRLKSYEQY
TRBJ2-3 | 11 | TRBV12-3/TRBV12-4 | ASSSTDADTQY
TRBJ2-5 | 12 | TRBV7-2 | ASSLDSGSETQY
TRBJ1-6 | 14 | TRBV6-5 | ASSYSRSLSNSPLH
TRBJ2-1 | 12 | TRBV29-1 | SVEVKGQGNEQF
TRBJ2-1 | 11 | TRBV7-3 | ASSVPGTGEQF
TRBJ2-1 | 12 | TRBV5-4 | ASSITSRMDEQF
TRBJ2-1 | 14 | TRBV4-3 | ASSQDWTGKPWEQF
TRBJ2-3 | 11 | TRBV11-2 | ASTPAGTDTQY
TRBJ2-3 | 9 | TRBV20-1 | SAKDYDTQY
TRBJ2-1 | 13 | TRBV6-5 | ASSFGTGPDNEQF
TRBJ1-5 | 11 | TRBV20-1 | SVPDRAGQPQH
TRBJ2-1 | 10 | TRBV5-1 | ASSLGSLEQF
TRBJ2-3 | 11 | TRBV5-1 | ASSSASTDTQY
TRBJ1-6 | 13 | TRBV5-6 | ASSLGGLQNSPLH
TRBJ2-5 | 13 | TRBV6-5 | ASSSPRGVAETQY
TRBJ1-5 | 11 | TRBV29-1 | SVGAYGGQPQH
TRBJ2-1 | 13 | TRBV10-3 | ATVGGRAAYNEQF
TRBJ2-7 | 16 | TRBV6-5 | ASSLRGLAVQRGDEQY
TRBJ1-4 | 11 | TRBV6-1 | ASSGSGGGKLF
TRBJ1-2 | 9 | TRBV10-3 | ATFRDHGYT